A single T cell receptor (beta chain) is shown here with its context. The antigen is undetermined. The data derive from a study of OX40 agonist ivuxolimab in advanced cancers. Overall study: Patients were dosed with the agonistic anti-OX40 (CD134) antibody ivuxolimab. In this trial design, patients received ivuxolimab intravenously at 0.01 to 10 mg/kg every 2 weeks. Hepatocellular carcinoma, melanoma, renal cell or head and neck cancer affected the dose-escalation patients.

The data were produced by immunoSEQ multiplex PCR, yet TCRdb's version contains in-frame clones alone and is incomplete. The sample has over 8,000 clones, 70% to 80% seen once; the top ten hold 30%. The CDR3 totals 12 residues. Germline V CDR1 and CDR2: SQVTM, ANQGSEA. Trimming pared 4 bases from V and 7 bases from J, leaving 14 bases between. The study's findings and limits: Clonal expansion among partial responders at 0.1-3.0 mg/kg ranked near the lowest.

The chain uses TRBV29-1 and TRBJ2-7; D is perhaps TRBD1 (6 bases). This receptor was obtained from an adult with an advanced solid tumor such as melanoma, head and neck, liver or kidney cancer. The sequenced sample was CD4+ or CD8+ T cells sorted from blood, obtained in a trial of the OX40 agonist ivuxolimab. The CDR3 nucleotides are TGCAGCGTTGGACAGGCCTTCGGGGAGCAGTACTTC. This translates into CSVGQAFGEQYF.